The source of this TCR beta chain is a study of a mutant IDH1 vaccine in newly diagnosed glioma. Overall study: Patients had eight vaccinations, in weeks 1, 3, 5, 7, 11, 15, 19 and 23. Vaccine dosing followed radiotherapy by 4-6 weeks, or accompanied temozolomide cycles. Sex distribution of treated patients was approximately 60% male and about 40% female; mean age was around 40 years.

TCRdb's copy holds only in-frame clones and misses some; the assay was immunoSEQ multiplex PCR. There are tens of thousands of clones in the sample; nearly 85% occur only once, and 13% lies in the top ten. In the case of this clone: The antigen remains undetermined.

The CDR3 extends over 13 amino acids. Germline CDR1 reads SGDLS; CDR2 reads YYNGEE. V shed 3 bases and J shed 5 bases, with 11 bases lying between them. The time point: week 23, last vaccination. Topical imiquimod accompanied each vaccine dose, which consisted of 300 ug of mutant IDH1 20-mer peptide. The TCR comes from a young man with glioma. The chain employs TRBV9 and TRBJ2-5; unclear D gene. Sequences were derived from PBMCs, sampled from a glioma patient whose treatment included an IDH1 peptide vaccine. The CDR3 coding sequence is TGTGCCAGCAGCGGAAGGCAAGGGGAGACCCAGTACTTC. It yields the protein CASSGRQGETQYF.